This T cell receptor beta chain was retrieved from a study of blood T cell repertoires in COVID-19. Using immunoSEQ multiplex PCR, the repertoire was profiled, and TCRdb retains in-frame clones only, with some absent. The table includes 75,000 to 80,000 clones, about 88% detected once. The CDR3 totals 11 residues. Trimming cost V 3 bases and J 6 bases, with 5 bases left between them. Germline values: CDR1 LNHDA, CDR2 SQIVND (reference sequence). The receptor was isolated from a human donor in a cohort sampled during active COVID-19. This chain connects TRBV19 to TRBJ1-1; D unresolved. Sequenced material: peripheral blood. CDR3 region: CASSMYAEAFF. The CDR3 DNA sequence: TGTGCCAGTAGTATGTATGCTGAAGCTTTCTTT.